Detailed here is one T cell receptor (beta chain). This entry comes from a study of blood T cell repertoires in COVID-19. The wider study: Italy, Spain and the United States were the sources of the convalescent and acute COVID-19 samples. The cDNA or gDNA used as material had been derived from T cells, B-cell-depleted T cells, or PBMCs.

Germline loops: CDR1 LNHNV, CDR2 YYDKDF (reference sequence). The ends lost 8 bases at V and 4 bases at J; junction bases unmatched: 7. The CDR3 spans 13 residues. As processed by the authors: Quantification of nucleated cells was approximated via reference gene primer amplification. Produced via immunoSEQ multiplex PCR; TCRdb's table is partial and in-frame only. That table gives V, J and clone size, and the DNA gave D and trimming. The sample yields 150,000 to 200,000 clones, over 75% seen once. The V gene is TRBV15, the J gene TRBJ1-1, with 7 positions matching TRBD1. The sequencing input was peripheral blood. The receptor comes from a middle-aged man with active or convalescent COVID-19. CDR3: CATGGQQGTEAFF. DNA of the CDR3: TGTGCCACCGGGGGACAGCAGGGCACTGAAGCTTTCTTT. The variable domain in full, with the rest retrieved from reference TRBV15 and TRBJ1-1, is DAMVIQNPRYQVTQFGKPVTLSCSQTLNHNVMYWYQQKSSQAPKLLFHYYDKDFNNEADTPDNFQSRRPNTSFCFLDIRSPGLGDTAMYLCATGGQQGTEAFFGQGTRLTVV.